The TCR beta chain under discussion was sequenced for a study of vaccination and CD4 T cells after COVID-19. Study at large: Convalescent cases consisted of six males and four females, of whom two were Hispanic. At a median approximately 72 days (range 14 to 241) after dose two, post-vaccine samples were obtained.

Sequenced with the Oncomine TCR Beta short-read assay was DNA taken from cultured CD4+ T cells. TCRdb recomputed calls from the PCR reads with MiXCR, one row per CDR3 protein. The sample shows about 15,000 distinct CDR3 sequences, roughly 74% of them seen only once. Regarding this clonotype: Antigen specificity is unknown.

As for treatment: roughly 10-day PBMC culture with coronavirus spike peptide pools or control peptides (ViraFEST assay). ViraFEST stimulated the growth of antigen-specific T cells using peptide pools and subsequently profiled their TCRs by sequencing. The authors cultured 2 million to 2.5 million PBMCs per well with about 10 IU/ml IL-2 and about 10 ug/ml peptide pools. The CDR3 contains 16 residues. The J segment lost 3 bases and the V segment lost 0 bases, leaving 6 bases of the junction unmatched. In germline, CDR1 is SGHRS, CDR2 YFSETQ. The sequenced sample consisted of CD4+ T cells from blood, cultured in vitro. The J gene is TRBJ2-3, the V gene TRBV5-1; 8 nucleotides align to TRBD2. The sequence came from a human donor who had recovered from COVID-19. CDR3 protein: CASSLGAGAGTDTQYF. CDR3 in DNA: TGCGCCAGCAGCTTGGGAGCGGGAGCGGGGACAGATACGCAGTATTTT. The entire variable domain, with the rest obtained from reference TRBV5-1 and TRBJ2-3, is as follows: KAGVTQTPRYLIKTRGQQVTLSCSPISGHRSVSWYQQTPGQGLQFLFEYFSETQRNKGNFPGRFSGRQFSNSRSEMNVSTLELGDSALYLCASSLGAGAGTDTQYFGPGTRLTVL.